These 9 T cell receptor beta chains were sequenced from one sample in a study of shared clonotypes between healthy human individuals. The table came from immunoSEQ multiplex PCR; TCRdb's copy has only in-frame clones and leaves some out. The sample yields about 2.4 million clones, roughly 93% seen once. Sequenced: naive CD4+ T cells from PBMCs. Regarding subset: CD45RA+ positively selected. The origin of the receptors is a man between 18 and 29 years old in good health. Some clones in this sample may be carry-over from other donors' samples.

The J gene is TRBJ1-1, the V gene TRBV11-2, with no clear D. Between the trimmed V and J ends, which lost 5 bases and 0 bases, there was a span of 10 bases. CDR3 length: 14 residues. The V gene's germline CDR1 is SGHAT and CDR2 FQNNGV. The CDR3 reads CASSRVVMNTEAFF. In DNA, the CDR3 is TGTGCCAGCAGCCGAGTGGTAATGAACACTGAAGCTTTCTTT. The full variable domain, in which reference TRBV11-2 and TRBJ1-1 provide the parts outside the CDR3, is EAGVAQSPRYKIIEKRQSVAFWCNPISGHATLYWYQQILGQGPKLLIQFQNNGVVDDSQLPKDRFSAERLKGVDSTLKIQPAKLEDSAVYLCASSRVVMNTEAFFGQGTRLTVV.

The CDR3 is CASSVRTGPNEKLFF. The CDR3, as DNA: TGTGCCAGCAGCGTACGGACAGGGCCTAATGAAAAACTGTTTTTT. This chain uses TRBV9 with TRBJ1-4; the match to TRBD1 covers 8 bases. V was clipped by 1 base and J by 3 bases; unmatched bases: 2. The CDR3 extends over 15 amino acids. Looked up from germline, CDR1 is SGDLS and CDR2 is YYNGEE.

In its sample, this clone was seen once. The V gene is TRBV30, the J gene TRBJ1-5; D might be TRBD1 (5 bases). CDR1 and CDR2 from the germline V gene are GTSNPN and SVGIG (reference sequence). Trimming pared 3 bases from V and 4 bases from J, leaving 16 bases between. The CDR3 runs to 15 residues. CDR3 protein: CAWSPGQGRNQPQHF. The CDR3 DNA reads as TGTGCCTGGAGCCCGGGGCAGGGAAGGAATCAGCCCCAGCATTTT.

J is TRBJ2-4 and V is TRBV6-5, with 8 bases aligning to TRBD1. Germline-derived CDR1 and CDR2 are MNHEY and SVGAGI. This CDR3 comprises 14 residues. V shed 5 bases and J 5 bases; nucleotides not matched to a gene: 5. The CDR3: CASSPRGRENIQYF. CDR3 in DNA: TGTGCCAGCAGTCCCAGGGGGCGCGAAAACATTCAGTACTTC.

This chain uses TRBV5-8 with TRBJ1-1; no clear D gene. Germline loops: CDR1 SGHTS, CDR2 YDEGEE. The V gene lost 1 base and the J gene lost 1 base, with 5 bases spanning the gap. The CDR3 is 13 amino acids. CDR3 protein: CASSLLSNTEAFF. CDR3 DNA sequence: TGTGCCAGCAGCTTGTTATCGAACACTGAAGCTTTCTTT.

As regards this clone: The sample carries other DNA sequences with the same CDR3. The chain employs TRBV5-1 and TRBJ2-3; either TRBD1 or TRBD2 may supply D (5 bases each). Germline values: CDR1 SGHRS, CDR2 YFSETQ. V was cut by 0 bases and J by 9 bases, with 8 bases left in between. The CDR3 is 12 amino acids. The CDR3 here is CASSLDGDTQYF. The CDR3 DNA reads as TGCGCCAGCAGCTTGGACGGGGACACGCAGTATTTT.

On this clone: This sample includes further DNA sequences coding for the same CDR3. The V call is TRBV2, the J call TRBJ1-3; 12 bases are shared with TRBD1. The CDR3 covers 14 residues. Losses at the gene ends were 6 bases for V and 6 bases for J; bases not matched to a gene: 3. Germline assignment: CDR1 SNHLY and CDR2 FYNNEI. CDR3 loop: CASSRGQGANTIYF. The DNA of the CDR3 is TGTGCCAGCAGCAGGGGACAGGGGGCAAACACCATATATTTT.

The chain joins TRBV10-1 to TRBJ2-5, with D tentatively TRBD1 (6 bases). V shed 5 bases and J shed 2 bases, with 9 bases lying between them. The CDR3 length is 13 residues. The germline V gene has CDR1 WNHNN and CDR2 SYGVQD (reference sequence). The DNA of the CDR3 is TGCGCCAGCAGTAGGACAGTACAAGAGACCCAGTACTTC. It yields the protein CASSRTVQETQYF.

The rearrangement uses TRBV9 and TRBJ2-2; 12 bases match TRBD1. The CDR3 sequence is 18 residues long. Looked up from germline, CDR1 is SGDLS and CDR2 is YYNGEE. The V and J ends lost 3 bases and 7 bases, in that order; junction bases with no gene match: 13. In DNA, the CDR3 is TGTGCCAGCAGCGCCCCGGAGTGGGACAGGGGGCGAAGCGGGGAGCTGTTTTTT. As protein: CASSAPEWDRGRSGELFF.